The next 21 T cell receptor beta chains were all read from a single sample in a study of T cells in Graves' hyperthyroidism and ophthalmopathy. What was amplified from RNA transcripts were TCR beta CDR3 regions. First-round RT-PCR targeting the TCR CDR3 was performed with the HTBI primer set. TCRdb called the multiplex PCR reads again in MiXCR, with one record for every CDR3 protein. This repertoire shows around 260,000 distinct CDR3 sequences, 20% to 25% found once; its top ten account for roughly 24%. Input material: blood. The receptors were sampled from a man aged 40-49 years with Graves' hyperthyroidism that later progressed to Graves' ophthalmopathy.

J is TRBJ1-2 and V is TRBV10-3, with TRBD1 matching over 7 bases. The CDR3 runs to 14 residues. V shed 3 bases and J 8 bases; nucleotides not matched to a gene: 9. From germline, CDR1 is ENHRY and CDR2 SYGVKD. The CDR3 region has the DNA TGTGCCATCAGTGACCGACAGGGAAGAGGAGGCTACACCTTC. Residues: CAISDRQGRGGYTF.

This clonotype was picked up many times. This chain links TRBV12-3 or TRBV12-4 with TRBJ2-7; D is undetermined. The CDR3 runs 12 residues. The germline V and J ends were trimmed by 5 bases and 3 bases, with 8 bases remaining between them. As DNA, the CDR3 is TGTGCCAGCAGTGGGATCGACTACGAGCAGTACTTC. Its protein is CASSGIDYEQYF.

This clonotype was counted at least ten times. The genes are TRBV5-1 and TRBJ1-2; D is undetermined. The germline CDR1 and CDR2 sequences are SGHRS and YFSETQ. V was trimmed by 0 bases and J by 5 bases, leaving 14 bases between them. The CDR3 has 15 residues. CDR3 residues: CASSLEAGSPYGYTF. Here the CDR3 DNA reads TGCGCCAGCAGCTTGGAGGCGGGATCCCCGTATGGCTACACCTTC.

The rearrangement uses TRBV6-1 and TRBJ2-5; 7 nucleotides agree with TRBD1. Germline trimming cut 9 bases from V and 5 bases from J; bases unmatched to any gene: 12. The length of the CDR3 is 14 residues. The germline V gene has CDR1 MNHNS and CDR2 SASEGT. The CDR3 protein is CASRRQGGRETQYF. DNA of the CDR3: TGTGCCAGTCGCCGACAGGGTGGTCGGGAGACCCAGTACTTC.

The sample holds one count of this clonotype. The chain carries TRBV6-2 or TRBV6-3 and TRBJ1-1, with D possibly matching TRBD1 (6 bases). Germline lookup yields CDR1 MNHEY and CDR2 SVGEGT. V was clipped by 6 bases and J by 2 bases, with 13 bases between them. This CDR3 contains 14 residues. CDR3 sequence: CASRAGHFNTEAFF. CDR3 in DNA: TGTGCCAGCAGAGCGGGACATTTCAACACTGAAGCTTTCTTT.

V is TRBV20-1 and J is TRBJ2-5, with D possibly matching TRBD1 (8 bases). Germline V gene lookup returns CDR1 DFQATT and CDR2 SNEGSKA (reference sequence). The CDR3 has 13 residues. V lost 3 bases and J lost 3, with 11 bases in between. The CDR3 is CSASTGGEETQYF. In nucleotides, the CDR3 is TGCAGTGCTAGTACAGGGGGGGAAGAGACCCAGTACTTC.

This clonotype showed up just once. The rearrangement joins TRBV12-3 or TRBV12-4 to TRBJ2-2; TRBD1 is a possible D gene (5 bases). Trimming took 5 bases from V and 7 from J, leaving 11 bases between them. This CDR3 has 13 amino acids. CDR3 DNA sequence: TGTGCCAGCAGTACTCGACAGAGCGGGGAGCTGTTTTTT. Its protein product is CASSTRQSGELFF.

The CDR3 DNA reads as TGTGCCAGCAGTTACTCGGGGCGAGGCACTGAAGCTTTCTTT. Residues: CASSYSGRGTEAFF. V and J are TRBV6-5 and TRBJ1-1, with D tentatively TRBD1 (5 bases). The ends were cut back, 0 bases at V and 4 bases at J, with 9 bases in the middle. This CDR3 region has 14 residues. Germline V gene data show CDR1 as MNHEY and CDR2 as SVGAGI.

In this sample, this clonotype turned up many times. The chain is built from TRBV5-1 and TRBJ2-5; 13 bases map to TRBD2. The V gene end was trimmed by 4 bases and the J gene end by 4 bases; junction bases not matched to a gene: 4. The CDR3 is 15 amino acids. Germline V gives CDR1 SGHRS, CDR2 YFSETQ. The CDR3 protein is CASSRTSGSLETQYF. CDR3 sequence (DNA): TGCGCCAGCAGCAGGACTAGCGGGAGCTTAGAGACCCAGTACTTC.

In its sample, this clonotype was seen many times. This CDR3 reads CASSEEAWASDIGGGEQYF. The CDR3 coding sequence is TGTGCCAGCAGTGAAGAGGCGTGGGCTAGCGACATCGGGGGAGGGGAGCAGTACTTC. The chain is built from TRBV6-1 and TRBJ2-7; 7 bases line up with TRBD2. Germline CDR1 and CDR2: MNHNS and SASEGT. The CDR3 runs 19 residues. The J segment lost 7 bases and the V segment lost 1 base, leaving 22 bases of the junction unmatched.

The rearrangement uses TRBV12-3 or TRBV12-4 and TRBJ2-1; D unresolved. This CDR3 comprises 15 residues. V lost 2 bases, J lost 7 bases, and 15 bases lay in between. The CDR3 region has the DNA TGTGCCAGCAGTTTACGGCGCACTGGGTCTAATGAGCAGTTCTTC. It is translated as CASSLRRTGSNEQFF.

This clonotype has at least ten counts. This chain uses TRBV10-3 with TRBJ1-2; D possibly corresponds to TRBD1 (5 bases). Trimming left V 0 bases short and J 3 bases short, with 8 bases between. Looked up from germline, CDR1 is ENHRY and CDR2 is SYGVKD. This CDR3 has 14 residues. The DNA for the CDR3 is TGTGCCATCAGTGAGTCGGGACCGGACTATGGCTACACCTTC. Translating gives CAISESGPDYGYTF.

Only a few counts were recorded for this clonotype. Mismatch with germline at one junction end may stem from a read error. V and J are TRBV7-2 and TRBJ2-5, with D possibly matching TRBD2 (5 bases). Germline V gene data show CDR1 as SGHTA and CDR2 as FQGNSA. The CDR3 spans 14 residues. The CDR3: CAGSFPDRGETQYF. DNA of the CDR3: TGTGCCGGCAGCTTTCCCGACCGGGGAGAGACCCAGTACTTC.

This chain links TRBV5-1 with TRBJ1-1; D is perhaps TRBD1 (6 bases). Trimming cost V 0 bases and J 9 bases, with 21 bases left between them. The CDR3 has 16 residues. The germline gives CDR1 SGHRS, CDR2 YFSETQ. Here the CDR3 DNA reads TGCGCCAGCAGCTTGGCCAATAGGGGGGGCGAAAGGAAAGCTTTCTTT. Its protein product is CASSLANRGGERKAFF.

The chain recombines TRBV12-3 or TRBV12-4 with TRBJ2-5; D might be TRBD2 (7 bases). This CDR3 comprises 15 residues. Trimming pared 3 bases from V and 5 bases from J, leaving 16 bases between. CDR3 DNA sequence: TGTGCCAGCAGTTTTCTAGCGGAAGGGGGGGAGACCCAGTACTTC. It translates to CASSFLAEGGETQYF.

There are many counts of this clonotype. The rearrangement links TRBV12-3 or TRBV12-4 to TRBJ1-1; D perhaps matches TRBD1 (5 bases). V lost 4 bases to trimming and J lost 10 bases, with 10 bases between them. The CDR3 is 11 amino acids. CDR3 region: CASSSGLSAFF. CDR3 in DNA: TGTGCCAGCAGTTCGGGACTATCAGCTTTCTTT.

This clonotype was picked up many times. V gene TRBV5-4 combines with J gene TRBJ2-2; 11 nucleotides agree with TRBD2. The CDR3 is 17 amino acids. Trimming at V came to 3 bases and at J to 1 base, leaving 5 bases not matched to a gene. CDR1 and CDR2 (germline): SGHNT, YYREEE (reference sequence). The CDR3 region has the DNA TGTGCCAGCAGCTCAGCTACTAGCGGGAGGAACACCGGGGAGCTGTTTTTT. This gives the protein CASSSATSGRNTGELFF.

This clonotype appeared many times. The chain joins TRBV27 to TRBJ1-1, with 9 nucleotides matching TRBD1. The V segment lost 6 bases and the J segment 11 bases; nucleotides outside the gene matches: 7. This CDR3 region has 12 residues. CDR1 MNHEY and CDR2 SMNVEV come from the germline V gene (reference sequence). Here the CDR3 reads CASSNRTGAAFF. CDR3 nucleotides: TGTGCCAGCAGCAACAGGACAGGGGCCGCTTTCTTT.

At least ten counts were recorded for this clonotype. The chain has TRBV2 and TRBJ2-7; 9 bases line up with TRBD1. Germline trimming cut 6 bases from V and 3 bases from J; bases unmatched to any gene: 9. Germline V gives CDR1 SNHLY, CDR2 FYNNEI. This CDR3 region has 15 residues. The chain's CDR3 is CASRSGTGPFYEQYF. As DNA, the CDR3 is TGTGCCAGCAGGTCGGGGACAGGGCCTTTCTACGAGCAGTACTTC.

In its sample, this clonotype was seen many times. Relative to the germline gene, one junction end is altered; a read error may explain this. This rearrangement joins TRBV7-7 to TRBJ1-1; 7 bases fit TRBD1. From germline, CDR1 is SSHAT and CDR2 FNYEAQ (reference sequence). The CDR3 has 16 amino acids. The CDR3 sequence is CASSLSSGTANTEAFF. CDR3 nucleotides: TGTGCTAGCAGCTTGTCTTCGGGGACAGCGAACACTGAAGCTTTCTTT.

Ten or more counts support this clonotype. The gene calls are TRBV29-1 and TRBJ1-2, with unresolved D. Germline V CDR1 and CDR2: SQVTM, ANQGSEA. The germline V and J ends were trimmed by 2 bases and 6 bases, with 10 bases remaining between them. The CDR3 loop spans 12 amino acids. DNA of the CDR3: TGCAGCGTTGAAAATCTAAAGGATGGCTACACCTTC. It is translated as CSVENLKDGYTF.